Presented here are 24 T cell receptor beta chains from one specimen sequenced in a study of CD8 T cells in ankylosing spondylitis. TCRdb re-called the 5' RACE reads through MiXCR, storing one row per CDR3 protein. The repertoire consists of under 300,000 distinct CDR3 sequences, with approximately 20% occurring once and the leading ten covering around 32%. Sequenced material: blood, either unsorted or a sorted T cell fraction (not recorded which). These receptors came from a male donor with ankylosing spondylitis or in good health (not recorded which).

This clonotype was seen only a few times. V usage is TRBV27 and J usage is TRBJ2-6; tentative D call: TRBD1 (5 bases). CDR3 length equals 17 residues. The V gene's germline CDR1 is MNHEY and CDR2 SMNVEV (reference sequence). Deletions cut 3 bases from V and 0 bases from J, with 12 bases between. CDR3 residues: CASSFAQASSGANVLTF. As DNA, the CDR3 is TGTGCCAGCAGTTTCGCACAGGCTAGCTCTGGGGCCAACGTCCTGACTTTC. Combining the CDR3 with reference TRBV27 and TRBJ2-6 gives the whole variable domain EAQVTQNPRYLITVTGKKLTVTCSQNMNHEYMSWYRQDPGLGLRQIYYSMNVEVTDKGDVPEGYKVSRKEKRNFPLILESPSPNQTSLYFCASSFAQASSGANVLTFGAGSRLTVL.

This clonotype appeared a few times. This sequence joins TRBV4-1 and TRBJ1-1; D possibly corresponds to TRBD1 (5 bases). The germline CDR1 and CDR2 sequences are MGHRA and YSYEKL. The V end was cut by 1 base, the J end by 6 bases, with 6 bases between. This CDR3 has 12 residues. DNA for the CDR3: TGCGCCAGCAGCCAAGTGGGGGCTGAAGCTTTCTTT. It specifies CASSQVGAEAFF.

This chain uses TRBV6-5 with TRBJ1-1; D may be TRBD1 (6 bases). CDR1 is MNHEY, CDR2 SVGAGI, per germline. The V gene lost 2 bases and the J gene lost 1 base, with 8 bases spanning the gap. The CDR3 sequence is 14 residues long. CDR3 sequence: CASSYPTGNTEAFF. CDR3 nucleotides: TGTGCCAGCAGTTACCCGACAGGGAACACTGAAGCTTTCTTT.

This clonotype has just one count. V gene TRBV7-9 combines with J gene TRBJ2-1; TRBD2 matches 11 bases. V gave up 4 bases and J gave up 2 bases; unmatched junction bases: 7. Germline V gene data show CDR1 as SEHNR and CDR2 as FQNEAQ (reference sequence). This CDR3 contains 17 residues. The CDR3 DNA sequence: TGTGCCAGCAGCTCTACCTCGGGACTAGCGGCCTACAATGAGCAGTTCTTC. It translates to CASSSTSGLAAYNEQFF.

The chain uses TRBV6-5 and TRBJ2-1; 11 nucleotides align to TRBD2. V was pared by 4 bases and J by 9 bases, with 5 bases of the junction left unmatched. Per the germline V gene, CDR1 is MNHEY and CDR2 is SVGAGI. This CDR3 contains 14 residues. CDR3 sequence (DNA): TGTGCCAGCAGTTTAGCGGGAGGGCCCTTTGAGCAGTTCTTC. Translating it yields CASSLAGGPFEQFF.

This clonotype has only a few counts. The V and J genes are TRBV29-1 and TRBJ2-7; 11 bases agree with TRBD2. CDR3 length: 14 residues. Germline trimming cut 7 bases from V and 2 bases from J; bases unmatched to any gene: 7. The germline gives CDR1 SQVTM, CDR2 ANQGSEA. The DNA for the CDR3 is TGCAGCGCCGTTAGACTAGCGGGACCCTACGAGCAGTACTTC. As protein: CSAVRLAGPYEQYF.

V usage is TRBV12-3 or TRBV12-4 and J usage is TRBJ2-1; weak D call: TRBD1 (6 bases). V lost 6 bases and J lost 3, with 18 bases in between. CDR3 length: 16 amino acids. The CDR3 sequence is CASSPSGATYYNEQFF. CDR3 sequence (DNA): TGTGCCAGCAGCCCCTCAGGGGCCACTTACTACAATGAGCAGTTCTTC.

CDR3 protein: CSPRGVAGVGDEQFF. The DNA of the CDR3 is TGCAGCCCAAGGGGGGTAGCGGGAGTTGGCGATGAGCAGTTCTTC. The chain joins TRBV29-1 to TRBJ2-1, with 9 bases identical to TRBD2. CDR1 and CDR2 from the germline V gene are SQVTM and ANQGSEA. This CDR3 spans 15 amino acids. V was pared by 8 bases and J by 8 bases, with 16 bases of the junction left unmatched.

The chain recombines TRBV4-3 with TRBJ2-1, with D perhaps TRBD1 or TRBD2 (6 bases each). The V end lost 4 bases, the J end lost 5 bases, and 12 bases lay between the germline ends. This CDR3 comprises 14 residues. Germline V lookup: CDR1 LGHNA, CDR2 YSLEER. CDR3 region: CASSLQGGNNEQFF. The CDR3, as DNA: TGCGCCAGCAGCCTCCAAGGGGGGAACAATGAGCAGTTCTTC.

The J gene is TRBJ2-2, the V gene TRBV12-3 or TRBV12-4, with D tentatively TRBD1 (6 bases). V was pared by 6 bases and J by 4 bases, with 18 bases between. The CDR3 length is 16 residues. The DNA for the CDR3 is TGTGCCAGCAGCCCGAAACAGGGTAGTTTCACCGGGGAGCTGTTTTTT. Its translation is CASSPKQGSFTGELFF.

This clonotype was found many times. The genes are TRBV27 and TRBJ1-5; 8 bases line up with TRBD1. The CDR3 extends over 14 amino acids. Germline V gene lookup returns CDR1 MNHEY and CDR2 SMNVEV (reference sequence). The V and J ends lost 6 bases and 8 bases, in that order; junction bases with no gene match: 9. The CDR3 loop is CASRDREGLEPQHF. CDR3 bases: TGTGCCAGCAGGGACAGGGAAGGTTTGGAGCCCCAGCATTTT.

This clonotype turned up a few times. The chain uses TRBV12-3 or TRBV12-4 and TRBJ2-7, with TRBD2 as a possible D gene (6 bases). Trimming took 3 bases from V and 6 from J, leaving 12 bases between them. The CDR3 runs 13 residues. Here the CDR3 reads CASSLGLALEQYF. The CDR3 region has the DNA TGTGCCAGCAGTTTGGGGCTAGCGCTCGAGCAGTACTTC.

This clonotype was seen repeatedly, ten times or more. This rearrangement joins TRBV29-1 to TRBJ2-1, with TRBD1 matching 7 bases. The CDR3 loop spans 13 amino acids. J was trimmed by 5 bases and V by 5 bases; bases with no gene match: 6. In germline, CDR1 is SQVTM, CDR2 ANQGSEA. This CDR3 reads CSVIDDRDNEQFF. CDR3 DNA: TGCAGCGTTATAGATGACAGGGACAATGAGCAGTTCTTC.

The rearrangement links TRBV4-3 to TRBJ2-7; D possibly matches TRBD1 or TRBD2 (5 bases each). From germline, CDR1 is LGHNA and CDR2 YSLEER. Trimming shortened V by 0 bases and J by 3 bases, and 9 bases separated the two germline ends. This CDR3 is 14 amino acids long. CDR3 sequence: CASSQDNGGYEQYF. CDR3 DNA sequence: TGCGCCAGCAGCCAAGATAATGGGGGCTACGAGCAGTACTTC.

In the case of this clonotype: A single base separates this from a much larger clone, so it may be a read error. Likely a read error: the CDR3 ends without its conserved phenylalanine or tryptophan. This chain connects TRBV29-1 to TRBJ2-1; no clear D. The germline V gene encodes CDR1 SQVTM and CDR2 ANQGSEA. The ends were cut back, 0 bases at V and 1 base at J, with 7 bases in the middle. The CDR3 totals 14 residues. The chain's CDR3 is CSVEDQVSYNEQFS. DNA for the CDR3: TGCAGCGTTGAAGACCAGGTATCCTACAATGAGCAGTTCTCC.

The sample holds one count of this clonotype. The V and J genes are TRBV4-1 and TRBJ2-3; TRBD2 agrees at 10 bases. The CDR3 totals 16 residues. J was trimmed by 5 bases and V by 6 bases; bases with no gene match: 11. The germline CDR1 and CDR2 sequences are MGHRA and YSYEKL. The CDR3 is CASRIRLAGVEDTQYF. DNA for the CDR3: TGCGCCAGCAGGATACGCCTAGCGGGAGTGGAAGATACGCAGTATTTT.

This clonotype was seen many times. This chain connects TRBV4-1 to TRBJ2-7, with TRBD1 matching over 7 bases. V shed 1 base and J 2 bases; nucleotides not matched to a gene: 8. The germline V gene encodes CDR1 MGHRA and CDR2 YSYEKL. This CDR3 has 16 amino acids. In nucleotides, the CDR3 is TGCGCCAGCAGCCAAGGGGACAGCTCGAACCCCTACGAGCAGTACTTC. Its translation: CASSQGDSSNPYEQYF.

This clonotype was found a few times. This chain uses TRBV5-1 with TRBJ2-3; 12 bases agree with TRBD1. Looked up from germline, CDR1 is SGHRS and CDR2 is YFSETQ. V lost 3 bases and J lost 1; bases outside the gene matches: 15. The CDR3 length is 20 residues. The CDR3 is CASSWEARDRGPPRTDTQYF. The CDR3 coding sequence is TGCGCCAGCAGCTGGGAGGCGCGGGACAGGGGGCCTCCCCGCACAGATACGCAGTATTTT. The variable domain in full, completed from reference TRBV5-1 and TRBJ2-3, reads KAGVTQTPRYLIKTRGQQVTLSCSPISGHRSVSWYQQTPGQGLQFLFEYFSETQRNKGNFPGRFSGRQFSNSRSEMNVSTLELGDSALYLCASSWEARDRGPPRTDTQYFGPGTRLTVL.

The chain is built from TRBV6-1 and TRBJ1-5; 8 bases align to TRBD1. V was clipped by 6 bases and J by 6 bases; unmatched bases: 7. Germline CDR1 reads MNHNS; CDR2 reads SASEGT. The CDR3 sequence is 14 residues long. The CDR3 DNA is TGTGCCAGCAGGACAGGACAGGGAGTTCAGCCCCAGCATTTT. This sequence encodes CASRTGQGVQPQHF.

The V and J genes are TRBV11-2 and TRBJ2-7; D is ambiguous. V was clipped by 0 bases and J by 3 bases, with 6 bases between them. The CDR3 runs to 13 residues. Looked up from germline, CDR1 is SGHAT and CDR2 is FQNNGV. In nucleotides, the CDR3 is TGTGCCAGCAGCTTAGAAATACGCTACGAGCAGTACTTC. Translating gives CASSLEIRYEQYF.

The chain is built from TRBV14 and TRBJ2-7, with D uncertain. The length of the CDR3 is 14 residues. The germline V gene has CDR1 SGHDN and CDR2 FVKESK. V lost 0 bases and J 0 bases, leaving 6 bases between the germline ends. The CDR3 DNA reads TGTGCCAGCAGCCAAGATTGGGACTCCTACGAGCAGTACTTC. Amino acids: CASSQDWDSYEQYF.

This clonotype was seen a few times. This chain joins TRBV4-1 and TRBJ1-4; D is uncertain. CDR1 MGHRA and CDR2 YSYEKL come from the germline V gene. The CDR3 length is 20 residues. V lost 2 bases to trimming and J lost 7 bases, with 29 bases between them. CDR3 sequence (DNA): TGCGCCAGCAGCCAAAAGCGCAAGGTGTGCAAAGGGTGTCGGGCTGAAAAACTGTTTTTT. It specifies CASSQKRKVCKGCRAEKLFF.

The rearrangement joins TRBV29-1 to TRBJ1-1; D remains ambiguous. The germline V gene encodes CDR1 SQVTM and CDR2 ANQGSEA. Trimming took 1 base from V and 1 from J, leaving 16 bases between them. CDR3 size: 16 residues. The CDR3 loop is CSVEGLIKQPNTEAFF. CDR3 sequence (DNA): TGCAGCGTTGAAGGGCTGATAAAACAGCCGAACACTGAAGCTTTCTTT.

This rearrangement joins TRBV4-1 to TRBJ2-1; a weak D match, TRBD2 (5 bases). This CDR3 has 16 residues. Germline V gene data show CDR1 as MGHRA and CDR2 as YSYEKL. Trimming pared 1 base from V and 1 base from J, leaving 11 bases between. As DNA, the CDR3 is TGCGCCAGCAGCCAAGTGGACTCAGCTTCCTACAATGAGCAGTTCTTC. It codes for CASSQVDSASYNEQFF.